This TCR beta chain was documented in a study of blood T cell repertoires in COVID-19. For the study at large: Both acute and convalescent COVID-19 samples were obtained from the United States, Italy and Spain.

This table comes from immunoSEQ multiplex PCR, and its TCRdb copy is limited to in-frame clones, with some not included. The sample comprises around 130,000 clones, roughly 84% of which are singletons, and roughly 8.7% rests with the top ten. The CDR3 is 16 residues long. Germline CDR1 reads MDHEN; CDR2 reads SYDVKM. Trimming stripped 6 bases from V and 6 bases from J, with 18 bases between. Followed longitudinally, the Seattle patients had been enrolled during active infection. V usage is TRBV28 and J usage is TRBJ1-6, with D possibly TRBD1 on 6 matching bases. Input material: peripheral blood. This sequence originates from a man under 40 with COVID-19, enrolled during active disease. CDR3: CASRRGGVGPNSPLHF. The CDR3 nucleotides are TGTGCCAGCAGGAGAGGGGGAGTGGGGCCTAATTCACCCCTCCACTTT.